This T cell receptor (beta chain) came from a study of blood T cell repertoires in COVID-19. Background on the study: Donors in the United States, Italy and Spain gave samples during acute or convalescent COVID-19. In each case, the material was cDNA or gDNA derived from T cells, B-cell-depleted T cells, or PBMCs.

V shed 5 bases and J shed 8 bases, with 18 bases lying between them. This CDR3 spans 14 amino acids. Germline CDR1 is SGHVS and CDR2 is FQNEAQ. In the study's own analysis: From reference gene primer amplification, estimates of nucleated cell counts were derived. Sequencing was performed with immunoSEQ multiplex PCR; in TCRdb, only in-frame clones are kept and a portion is missing. That table is the source of V, J and clone size, and D and trimming were worked out from the DNA. The sample records roughly 260,000 clones, 85% to 90% being singletons. The sample consisted of peripheral blood. This TCR was recovered from a woman in her thirties or forties with acute or convalescent COVID-19. This chain joins TRBV7-8 and TRBJ1-2; D not certain. The CDR3 DNA reads TGTGCCAGCAGCCCCTCCGAGGCTTCTGGCGGCTACACCTTC. Translation: CASSPSEASGGYTF.